The T cell receptor (beta chain) under discussion was sequenced for a study of identical twins. Whole-study findings and limits: Findings came from cross-sectional statistics, without long-term follow-up of donors.

In TCRdb, the 5' RACE reads were re-called with MiXCR into one record per CDR3 protein. The table shows approximately 94,000 distinct CDR3 sequences, with just under 6% occurring only once. In the case of this clonotype: Its antigen is still unknown.

V lost 4 bases, J lost 3 bases, and 5 bases stayed unmatched. The germline V gene encodes CDR1 GTSNPN and CDR2 SVGIG (reference sequence). The CDR3 has 14 residues. The genes are TRBV30 and TRBJ2-3; 9 bases map to TRBD2. Sequencing used memory T cells sorted from blood. The sequence derives from a woman aged 50 to 65 in good health. As DNA, the CDR3 is TGTGCCTGGACCGCGGGAGGGGAGACAGATACGCAGTATTTT. Its protein product is CAWTAGGETDTQYF. The entire variable domain, with the rest obtained from reference TRBV30 and TRBJ2-3, is as follows: SQTIHQWPATLVQPVGSPLSLECTVEGTSNPNLYWYRQAAGRGLQLLFYSVGIGQISSEVPQNLSASRPQDRQFILSSKKLLLSDSGFYLCAWTAGGETDTQYFGPGTRLTVL.